This T cell receptor (beta chain) comes out of a study of T cell responses to AZD1222 COVID-19 vaccine. Study findings and constraints: Increased Spike-specific TCR breadth and depth were observed after two AZD1222 doses.

With V trimmed by 0 bases and J by 6 bases, 9 bases remained unmatched. CDR3 length: 17 amino acids. Germline V lookup: CDR1 LGHNA, CDR2 YNFKEQ. For this clone: Its antigen remains unknown.

The table came from immunoSEQ multiplex PCR; TCRdb's copy has only in-frame clones and leaves some out. Among more than 120,000 clones, roughly 88% were seen once, and the ten largest hold 1.5% to 2%. Sample: peripheral blood, taken 28 days after the second AZD1222 dose. This receptor was identified in an adult who received the AZD1222 COVID-19 vaccine. This sequence joins TRBV4-2 and TRBJ2-1; TRBD2 agrees at 9 bases. The CDR3 nucleotides read TGTGCCAGCAGCCAAGATCTCGGTGCGGGAGGGAGCAATGAGCAGTTCTTC. It encodes CASSQDLGAGGSNEQFF.